This T cell receptor (beta chain) was documented in a study of blood T cell repertoires in COVID-19. The CDR3 is 14 residues long. Trimming took 2 bases from V and 3 from J, leaving 11 bases between them. Germline CDR1 and CDR2: MNHNS and SASEGT. Original processing notes: Reference gene primer amplification in the assay estimated nucleated cell counts. Method: immunoSEQ multiplex PCR; TCRdb's copy keeps in-frame clones and lacks some. Clonal size and the V and J genes are those of that table, whereas D and trimming came from the DNA. The table lists roughly 57,000 clones, 77% of them singletons, with around 45% in the top ten.

Sequenced: peripheral blood. The receptor's source is a man aged 65-85 years with active or convalescent COVID-19. V gene TRBV6-1 combines with J gene TRBJ2-7; TRBD2 is a possible D gene (6 bases). The CDR3 DNA reads TGTGCCAGCAGTGAAACATGGAGGGGCTACGAGCAGTACTTC. Translating gives CASSETWRGYEQYF.